Sequencing of this TCR beta chain was carried out in a study of blood T cell repertoires in COVID-19. Here immunoSEQ multiplex PCR was the method, and the copy in TCRdb shows in-frame clones only, minus some. Of 150,000 to 200,000 clones in the sample, about 85% were seen once. V was pared by 4 bases and J by 0 bases, with 5 bases of the junction left unmatched. CDR1 is KGHSH, CDR2 LQKENI, per germline. This CDR3 has 16 amino acids. The rearrangement uses TRBV18 and TRBJ1-4; 7 bases match TRBD1. The sequenced sample was peripheral blood. This sequence originates from a woman older than 75 in a cohort sampled during active or convalescent COVID-19. For the CDR3, the DNA is TGTGCCAGCTCACAGGGGACAGCTACAACTAATGAAAAACTGTTTTTT. Translation: CASSQGTATTNEKLFF.